Detailed here is one T cell receptor (beta chain). This CDR3 contains 15 residues. Germline CDR1 is MRHNA and CDR2 is SNTAGT. The ends lost 4 bases at V and 1 base at J; junction bases unmatched: 4. The table came from immunoSEQ multiplex PCR; TCRdb's copy has only in-frame clones and leaves some out. The sample contains about 99,000 clones, about 93% of which appear only once. The data are from a study of T cell changes during pregnancy in multiple sclerosis. This chain links TRBV6-4 with TRBJ2-3; 8 bases align to TRBD2. The receptor was derived from a female donor with multiple sclerosis, enrolled in a pregnancy study. Sequencing used peripheral blood, obtained after pregnancy. CDR3 sequence: CASSGKAGGTDTQYF. DNA of the CDR3: TGTGCCAGCAGTGGGAAAGCGGGAGGCACAGATACGCAGTATTTT.